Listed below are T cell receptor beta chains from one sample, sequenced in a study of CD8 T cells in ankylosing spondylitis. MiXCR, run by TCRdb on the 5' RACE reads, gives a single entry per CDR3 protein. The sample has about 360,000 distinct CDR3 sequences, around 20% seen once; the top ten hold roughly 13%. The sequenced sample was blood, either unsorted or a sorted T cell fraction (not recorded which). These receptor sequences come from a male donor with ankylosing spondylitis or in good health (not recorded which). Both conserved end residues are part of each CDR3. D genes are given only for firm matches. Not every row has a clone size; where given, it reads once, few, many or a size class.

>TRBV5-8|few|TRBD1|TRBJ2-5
TGTGCCAGCAGCTTGGAGGTGGACAGGGGATTTCGAGAGACCCAGTACTTC
CASSLEVDRGFRETQYF
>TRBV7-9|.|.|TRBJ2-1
TGTGCCAGCAGCTTAGCGCAGGGAGGCTCCTACAATGAGCAGTTCTTC
CASSLAQGGSYNEQFF
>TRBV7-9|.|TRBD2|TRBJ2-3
TGTGCCAGCAGCTCCCCTGGGGGGGTCGGAGATACGCAGTATTTT
CASSSPGGVGDTQYF
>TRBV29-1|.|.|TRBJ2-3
TGCAGCGTGTCAGGGGAATTAGATACGCAGTATTTT
CSVSGELDTQYF
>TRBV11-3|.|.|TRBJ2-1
TGTGCCAGCAGCACCCGGTCCGGGACAACGACCAATGAGCAGTTCTTC
CASSTRSGTTTNEQFF
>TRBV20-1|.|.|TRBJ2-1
TGCAGTGCTAGACCCCTCGGGACTCCGTACAATGAGCAGTTCTTC
CSARPLGTPYNEQFF
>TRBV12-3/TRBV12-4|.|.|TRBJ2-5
TGTGCCAGCAGTCCCCATCGGGAGACCCAGTACTTC
CASSPHRETQYF
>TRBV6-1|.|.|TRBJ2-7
TGTGCCAGCAGTGAACCCCCCAGGGACGAGCAGTACTTC
CASSEPPRDEQYF
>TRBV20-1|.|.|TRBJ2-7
TGCAGTGCTAGAGATCGGTGGTCAGAAAGCTCCTACGAGCAGTACTTC
CSARDRWSESSYEQYF
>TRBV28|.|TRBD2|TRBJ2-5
TGTGCCAGCGACCCCGGGACTAGCGGGGGGGAGGTAGAGACCCAGTACTTC
CASDPGTSGGEVETQYF
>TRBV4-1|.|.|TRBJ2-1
TGCGCCAGCAGCCAAGAGCCGTGGCCCAGCTCCTACAATGAGCAGTTCTTC
CASSQEPWPSSYNEQFF
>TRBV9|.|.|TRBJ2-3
TGTGCCAGCAGCGTAGGAAGCGTGGCGGATACGCAGTATTTT
CASSVGSVADTQYF
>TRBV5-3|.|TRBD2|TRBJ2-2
TGTGCCATCGGCCCGGGGCTAGCGGGGGGTCCTAACACCGGGGAGCTGTTTTTT
CAIGPGLAGGPNTGELFF
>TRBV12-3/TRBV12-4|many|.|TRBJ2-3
TGTGCCAGCAGATCCCTCCCAGGTTCAGATACGCAGTATTTT
CASRSLPGSDTQYF
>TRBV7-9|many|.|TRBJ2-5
TGTGCCAGCAGCTTTCTAACAGGGTCAGACGAGACCCAGTACTTC
CASSFLTGSDETQYF
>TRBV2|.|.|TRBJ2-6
TGTGCCAGCAGAGCAAGAAAGGACACCTCTGGGGCCAACGTCCTGACTTTC
CASRARKDTSGANVLTF
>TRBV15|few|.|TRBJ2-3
TGTGCCACCAGCAGACCACTCGACAGTCTATGTACGCAGTATTTT
CATSRPLDSLCTQYF
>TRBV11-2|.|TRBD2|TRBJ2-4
TGTGCCAGCAGCTTCCCGCCTAGCGGGATACTAGCCAAAAACATTCAGTACTTC
CASSFPPSGILAKNIQYF
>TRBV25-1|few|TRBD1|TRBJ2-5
TGTGCCAGCAGTGAATGGGTCCAGGGGGTGGAGACCCAGTACTTC
CASSEWVQGVETQYF
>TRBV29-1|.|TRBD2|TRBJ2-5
TGCAGCGTTGAAGATCCCTGGGCTAGCGGAGCGGTGACCCAGTACTTC
CSVEDPWASGAVTQYF
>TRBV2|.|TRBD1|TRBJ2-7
TGTGCCAGCAGCGCGCCCGCCGGACAGGGGGGTTACGAGCAGTACTTC
CASSAPAGQGGYEQYF